This entry describes one T cell receptor (beta chain). These data come from a study of cytomegalovirus exposure and HLA in healthy donors. Repertoires were generated with immunoSEQ multiplex PCR, while TCRdb's copy carries only in-frame clones and drops some. The table records roughly 150,000 clones, about 89% of them present only once. Germline V lookup: CDR1 SNHLY, CDR2 FYNNEI. Trimming took off 6 bases at V and 4 bases at J, with 9 bases between the two ends. The CDR3 has 13 amino acids. The V and J genes are TRBV2 and TRBJ2-2, with TRBD2 as a possible D gene (5 bases). The sequence was collected from a young man in good health and CMV-seronegative. Sequencing was performed on PBMCs. The CDR3 reads CASRLAPTGELFF. The CDR3 DNA is TGTGCCAGCAGGCTAGCTCCCACCGGGGAGCTGTTTTTT.